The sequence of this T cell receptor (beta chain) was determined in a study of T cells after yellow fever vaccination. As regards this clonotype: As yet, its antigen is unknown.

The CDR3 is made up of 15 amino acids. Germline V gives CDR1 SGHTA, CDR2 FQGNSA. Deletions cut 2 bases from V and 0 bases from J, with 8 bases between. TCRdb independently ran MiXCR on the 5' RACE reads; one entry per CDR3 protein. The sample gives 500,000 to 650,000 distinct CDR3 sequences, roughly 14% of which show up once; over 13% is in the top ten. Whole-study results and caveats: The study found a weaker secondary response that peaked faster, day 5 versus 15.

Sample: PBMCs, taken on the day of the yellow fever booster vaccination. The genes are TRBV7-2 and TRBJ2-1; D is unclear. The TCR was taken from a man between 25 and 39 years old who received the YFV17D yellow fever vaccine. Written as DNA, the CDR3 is TGTGCCAGCAGCTTAAAACAACTCTCCTACAATGAGCAGTTCTTC. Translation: CASSLKQLSYNEQFF.